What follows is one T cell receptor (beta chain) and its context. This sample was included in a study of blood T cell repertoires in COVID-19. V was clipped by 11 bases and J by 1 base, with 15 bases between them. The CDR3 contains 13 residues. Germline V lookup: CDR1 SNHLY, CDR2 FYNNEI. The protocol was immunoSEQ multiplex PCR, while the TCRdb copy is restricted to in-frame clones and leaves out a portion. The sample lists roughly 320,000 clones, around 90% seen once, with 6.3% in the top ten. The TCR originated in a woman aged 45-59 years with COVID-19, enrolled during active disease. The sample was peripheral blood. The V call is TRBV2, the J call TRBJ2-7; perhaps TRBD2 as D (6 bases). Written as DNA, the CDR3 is TGTGCCGCGAAGGAGGGTCAATCCTACGAGCAGTACTTC. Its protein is CAAKEGQSYEQYF.